This T cell receptor beta chain was identified during a study of T cell responses to AZD1222 COVID-19 vaccine. Study-level points and caveats: Of the AZD1222 recipients, only 5 to 7 were seropositive at baseline. Mapped onto spike, vaccine-associated CD4 TCRs spanned it and were dominant at 160-218 and 743-854.

With regard to this clone: Its antigen is undetermined.

CDR1 SGHTA and CDR2 FQGNSA come from the germline V gene. The trim removed 2 bases at V and 7 bases at J, leaving 7 bases unmatched. The length of the CDR3 is 14 residues. Generated by immunoSEQ multiplex PCR, the TCRdb table keeps only in-frame clones and is missing some. The sample holds 150,000 or so clones, about nine tenths seen once. The clonotype comes from an adult who received the AZD1222 COVID-19 vaccine. This chain uses TRBV7-2 with TRBJ2-7; 8 bases match TRBD2. The material was peripheral blood, obtained 28 days after the second AZD1222 dose. CDR3 DNA: TGTGCCAGCAGCTTAAGCGGGGGATTTGGGGAGCAGTACTTC. It translates to CASSLSGGFGEQYF.